Each of the 26 T cell receptor beta chains below was sequenced from the same sample in a study of blood T cell repertoires in COVID-19. TCRdb keeps only in-frame clones here, not all; method: immunoSEQ multiplex PCR. The table lists about 360,000 clones, more than 65% of them singletons. The sample comprised peripheral blood. The receptors derive from a human donor with acute or convalescent COVID-19. The donor label of this sample is uncertain.

The chain recombines TRBV18 with TRBJ2-7, with D possibly being TRBD2 (6 bases). Trimming cost V 3 bases and J 6 bases, with 18 bases left between them. There are 15 residues in the CDR3. The germline V gene encodes CDR1 KGHSH and CDR2 LQKENI. This CDR3 is CASSPYEGLTAEQYF. CDR3 DNA sequence: TGTGCCAGCTCACCCTATGAGGGACTTACGGCCGAGCAGTACTTC.

The rearrangement joins TRBV9 to TRBJ1-6; no reliable D call. Germline CDR1 SGDLS, CDR2 YYNGEE. The CDR3 is made up of 15 amino acids. The V gene lost 2 bases and the J gene lost 8 bases, with 14 bases spanning the gap. The DNA of the CDR3 is TGTGCCAGCAGCGTCCTGGCGGGATTGGATTCACCCCTCCACTTT. Residues: CASSVLAGLDSPLHF.

The CDR3 nucleotides are TGTGCCAGCAGTATGGGACAGCCGAACACCGGGGAGCTGTTTTTT. This translates into CASSMGQPNTGELFF. The gene calls are TRBV6-5 and TRBJ2-2; the match to TRBD1 covers 7 bases. The CDR3 sequence is 15 residues long. The germline gives CDR1 MNHEY, CDR2 SVGAGI. Trimming removed 5 bases from V and 0 bases from J; junction bases left unmatched: 3.

The CDR3 region is CASSRERTDTQYF. CDR3 in DNA: TGTGCCAGCTCCAGGGAAAGGACAGATACGCAGTATTTT. The genes are TRBV11-1 and TRBJ2-3; D possibly corresponds to TRBD1 (5 bases). V was trimmed by 8 bases and J by 3 bases, leaving 12 bases between them. This CDR3 comprises 13 residues. Per germline, CDR1 SGHAT and CDR2 FQDESV (reference sequence).

The V gene is TRBV5-1, the J gene TRBJ2-1; 9 nucleotides match TRBD1. The CDR3 consists of 17 residues. V trimming: 4 bases; J trimming: 3 bases; junction bases outside the gene matches: 11. The V gene's germline CDR1 is SGHRS and CDR2 YFSETQ. The CDR3 loop is CASSMGPGQGNYNEQFF. Here the CDR3 DNA reads TGCGCCAGCAGCATGGGACCGGGACAGGGAAACTACAATGAGCAGTTCTTC. Supplemented by reference TRBV5-1 and TRBJ2-1, the full variable domain reads KAGVTQTPRYLIKTRGQQVTLSCSPISGHRSVSWYQQTPGQGLQFLFEYFSETQRNKGNFPGRFSGRQFSNSRSEMNVSTLELGDSALYLCASSMGPGQGNYNEQFFGPGTRLTVL.

In this sample, this clone turned up a few times. The CDR3 loop is CASSRSEVGEYSYGYTF. CDR3 DNA: TGCGCCAGCAGCCGGTCTGAGGTTGGGGAGTATAGCTATGGCTACACCTTC. The rearrangement uses TRBV5-1 and TRBJ1-2; no reliable D call. CDR3 size: 17 residues. Germline V gives CDR1 SGHRS, CDR2 YFSETQ. With 4 bases removed from V and 4 bases from J, the gap between germline ends came to 23 bases.

The rearrangement links TRBV7-2 to TRBJ2-1, with 11 bases fitting TRBD2. CDR3 length: 17 amino acids. With V trimmed by 0 bases and J by 4 bases, 5 bases remained unmatched. Germline assignment: CDR1 SGHTA and CDR2 FQGNSA. CDR3 amino acids: CASSLASGLAVYNEQFF. DNA for the CDR3: TGTGCCAGCAGCTTAGCCTCGGGACTAGCGGTGTACAATGAGCAGTTCTTC.

The chain joins TRBV5-1 to TRBJ2-2, with unresolved D. Germline V lookup: CDR1 SGHRS, CDR2 YFSETQ. V lost 0 bases and J 1 base, leaving 10 bases between the germline ends. There are 16 residues in the CDR3. CDR3 in amino acids: CASSLDATLNTGELFF. CDR3 in DNA: TGCGCCAGCAGCTTGGATGCTACCCTGAACACCGGGGAGCTGTTTTTT.

The V and J genes are TRBV6-5 and TRBJ1-2; 11 bases fit TRBD1. Germline lookup yields CDR1 MNHEY and CDR2 SVGAGI. This CDR3 spans 13 amino acids. Trimming cost V 4 bases and J 6 bases; bases outside gene matches: 1. This CDR3 is CASSWTGGNGYTF. The CDR3 DNA reads as TGTGCCAGCAGTTGGACAGGGGGCAATGGCTACACCTTC.

V and J are TRBV25-1 and TRBJ1-1; the match to TRBD1 covers 8 bases. In germline, CDR1 is MGHDK, CDR2 SYGVNS. This CDR3 is 15 amino acids long. Trimming at V came to 2 bases and at J to 10 bases, leaving 12 bases not matched to a gene. The CDR3 coding sequence is TGTGCCAGCAGTGAACTGGACAGGGACACGACAGGAGCTTTCTTT. Amino acid sequence: CASSELDRDTTGAFF.

This clone was seen a few times. V usage is TRBV5-5 and J usage is TRBJ2-1, with 9 bases matching TRBD2. CDR1 SGHKS and CDR2 YYEKEE come from the germline V gene (reference sequence). This CDR3 is built from 17 residues. The junction had 12 bases not matched to a gene; V was cut back by 3 bases and J by 5 bases. The CDR3 loop is CASSSRIIAGENNEQFF. CDR3 in DNA: TGTGCCAGCAGCTCCCGAATAATAGCGGGAGAGAACAATGAGCAGTTCTTC.

V is TRBV6-6 and J is TRBJ2-3; D is undetermined. The germline V and J ends were trimmed by 2 bases and 2 bases, with 8 bases remaining between them. The CDR3 loop spans 14 amino acids. CDR1 and CDR2 from the germline V gene are MNHNY and SVGAGI (reference sequence). Here the CDR3 DNA reads TGTGCCAGCAGTTACAGCGAAGCCACAGATACGCAGTATTTT. It translates to CASSYSEATDTQYF.

This rearrangement joins TRBV24-1 to TRBJ2-5; 14 bases fit TRBD2. With V trimmed by 9 bases and J by 1 base, 9 bases remained unmatched. The CDR3 is made up of 17 amino acids. Germline-derived CDR1 and CDR2 are KGHDR and SFDVKD. The DNA of the CDR3 is TGTGCCACCGGTAGACTAGCGGGGGGGCGGGGCCAAGAGACCCAGTACTTC. This gives the protein CATGRLAGGRGQETQYF.

The rearrangement uses TRBV28 and TRBJ1-3; D not certain. The CDR3 length is 15 residues. From germline, CDR1 is MDHEN and CDR2 SYDVKM. Trimming shortened V by 5 bases and J by 6 bases, and 17 bases separated the two germline ends. The DNA for the CDR3 is TGTGCCAGCAGTCTTCTGGGAGGCGGTGAAAACACCATATATTTT. Translating it yields CASSLLGGGENTIYF.

This chain links TRBV14 with TRBJ1-3; a possible D gene is TRBD1 (6 bases). V was clipped by 4 bases and J by 3 bases, with 13 bases between them. Germline V lookup: CDR1 SGHDN, CDR2 FVKESK. The CDR3 covers 15 residues. CDR3 sequence reads: CASSLQGYIGNTIYF. Written as DNA, the CDR3 is TGTGCCAGCAGCCTGCAGGGGTATATTGGAAACACCATATATTTT.

V usage is TRBV6-5 and J usage is TRBJ1-2; possible D gene TRBD1, 5 bases. CDR3 length equals 15 residues. Per germline, CDR1 MNHEY and CDR2 SVGAGI. Trimming stripped 2 bases from V and 5 bases from J, with 15 bases between. DNA of the CDR3: TGTGCCAGCAGTTACGATCTGACAGCCCAGTATGGCTACACCTTC. Protein product: CASSYDLTAQYGYTF.

The chain carries TRBV7-7 and TRBJ2-3; the match to TRBD1 covers 10 bases. This CDR3 is 15 amino acids long. V trimming: 5 bases; J trimming: 2 bases; junction bases outside the gene matches: 4. Germline V lookup: CDR1 SSHAT, CDR2 FNYEAQ (reference sequence). Here the CDR3 reads CASSAGQGNTDTQYF. The CDR3 DNA sequence: TGTGCCAGCAGCGCGGGACAGGGGAACACAGATACGCAGTATTTT.

This clone has a single count. The V call is TRBV9, the J call TRBJ2-7; perhaps TRBD2 as D (6 bases). Germline values: CDR1 SGDLS, CDR2 YYNGEE. CDR3 length equals 15 residues. The V end lost 1 base, the J end lost 3 bases, and 14 bases lay between the germline ends. CDR3 coding DNA: TGTGCCAGCAGCGTAAGCTCGGCGGGGATCTACGAGCAGTACTTC. Translated, it gives CASSVSSAGIYEQYF.

The chain is built from TRBV6-5 and TRBJ1-1; a possible D gene is TRBD1 (5 bases). This CDR3 spans 12 amino acids. V was cut by 4 bases and J by 6 bases, with 9 bases left in between. Germline CDR1 and CDR2: MNHEY and SVGAGI. The CDR3 DNA is TGTGCCAGCAGTTTTGTCAGGGCTGAAGCTTTCTTT. Encoded protein: CASSFVRAEAFF.

The rearrangement links TRBV28 to TRBJ2-5; 11 bases align to TRBD2. The CDR3 spans 14 residues. Germline CDR1 is MDHEN and CDR2 is SYDVKM. V shed 5 bases and J 7 bases; nucleotides not matched to a gene: 6. The CDR3 nucleotides are TGTGCCAGCAGTCTCACTAGCGGGGGAGGGACCCAGTACTTC. Residues: CASSLTSGGGTQYF.

The CDR3 sequence: CASSPRDRGGGTEAFF. The CDR3 DNA is TGTGCCAGTAGTCCCCGGGACAGGGGAGGTGGGACTGAAGCTTTCTTT. The V gene is TRBV19, the J gene TRBJ1-1, with TRBD1 matching 10 bases. J gave up 5 bases and V 5 bases, and 11 bases lay outside the gene matches. The V gene's germline CDR1 is LNHDA and CDR2 SQIVND (reference sequence). This CDR3 has 16 amino acids.

The V gene is TRBV29-1, the J gene TRBJ2-1, with a weak D call TRBD2 (6 bases). Trimming removed 4 bases at V and 4 bases at J, with 11 bases between. The CDR3 has 13 residues. Germline assignment: CDR1 SQVTM and CDR2 ANQGSEA. The CDR3 bases are TGCAGCGTTGGGTTCGGGACTTACAATGAGCAGTTCTTC. Protein sequence: CSVGFGTYNEQFF.

The V gene is TRBV6-2 or TRBV6-3, the J gene TRBJ2-3; 8 bases are a match to TRBD2. The CDR3 spans 21 residues. The germline V gene encodes CDR1 MNHEY and CDR2 SVGEGT. The trim removed 2 bases at V and 6 bases at J, leaving 25 bases unmatched. The CDR3 sequence is CASSYDYPREANTLRSDTQYF. Written as DNA, the CDR3 is TGTGCCAGCAGTTACGACTACCCGCGGGAGGCCAACACCCTCCGATCGGATACGCAGTATTTT.

Only one count was recorded for this clone. V gene TRBV19 combines with J gene TRBJ1-3, with 7 bases lining up with TRBD1. The CDR3 is 15 residues long. Trimming cost V 6 bases and J 0 bases; bases outside gene matches: 5. CDR1 is LNHDA, CDR2 SQIVND, per germline (reference sequence). The CDR3 loop reads CASRIRDSSGNTIYF. CDR3 nucleotide sequence: TGTGCCAGTAGGATCCGGGACAGCTCTGGAAACACCATATATTTT.

Details on this clone: This sample includes further DNA sequences coding for the same CDR3. This chain uses TRBV7-8 with TRBJ1-1; D is ambiguous. The CDR3 extends over 13 amino acids. Looked up from germline, CDR1 is SGHVS and CDR2 is FQNEAQ. V lost 3 bases and J lost 0, with 5 bases in between. The CDR3: CASSFRLNTEAFF. CDR3 DNA sequence: TGTGCCAGCAGCTTTCGGTTGAACACTGAAGCTTTCTTT. Using reference TRBV7-8 and TRBJ1-1 for the parts outside the CDR3, the full variable domain is GAGVSQSPRYKVAKRGQDVALRCDPISGHVSLFWYQQALGQGPEFLTYFQNEAQLDKSGLPSDRFFAERPEGSVSTLKIQRTQQEDSAVYLCASSFRLNTEAFFGQGTRLTVV.

This clone was counted only a few times. The chain joins TRBV27 to TRBJ1-5; 9 bases line up with TRBD1. The CDR3 is made up of 14 amino acids. J was trimmed by 7 bases and V by 4 bases; bases with no gene match: 5. In germline, CDR1 is MNHEY, CDR2 SMNVEV (reference sequence). CDR3 residues: CASSSYRGLQPQHF. In DNA form, the CDR3 reads TGTGCCAGCAGTTCTTACAGGGGGCTCCAGCCCCAGCATTTT.